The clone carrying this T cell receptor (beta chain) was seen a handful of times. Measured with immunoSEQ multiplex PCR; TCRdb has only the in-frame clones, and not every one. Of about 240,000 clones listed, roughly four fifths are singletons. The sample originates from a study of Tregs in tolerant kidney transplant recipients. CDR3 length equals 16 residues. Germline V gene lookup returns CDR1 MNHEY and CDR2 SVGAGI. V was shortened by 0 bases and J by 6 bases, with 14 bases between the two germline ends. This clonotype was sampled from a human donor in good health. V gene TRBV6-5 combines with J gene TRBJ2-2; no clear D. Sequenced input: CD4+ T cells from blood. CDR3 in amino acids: CASSYSVGAIPGELFF. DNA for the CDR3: TGTGCCAGCAGTTACTCGGTAGGAGCAATTCCCGGGGAGCTGTTTTTT.